This T cell receptor (beta chain) originates from a study of regulatory T cells in long-lasting Graves disease. Findings of the study overall: The number of shared public clonotypes was higher in persistent patients (fewer than 3,000) than new patients (under 1,000).

The time point was: newly diagnosed GD, antithyroid drugs for less than 3 months. The TCR library was made from RNA extracted from PBMCs. Germline CDR1 is MGHDK and CDR2 is SYGVNS. CDR3 size: 15 residues. The TCR beta library used iRepertoire HTBI primers with Arm-PCR amplification of CDR3. TCRdb independently ran MiXCR on the multiplex PCR reads; one entry per CDR3 protein. Of about 540,000 distinct CDR3 sequences in the sample, roughly 13% are singletons; the top ten hold roughly 10%. A word on this clonotype: What it binds is not known. One end of the junction does not line up with germline, which may come from a read error.

These data also featured in a second study, about T cells in Graves' hyperthyroidism and ophthalmopathy. That paper adds: HTBI primers were the set used in a first-round RT-PCR of the TCR CDR3.

J is TRBJ1-2 and V is TRBV25-1; 10 bases are a match to TRBD1. The source was peripheral blood mononuclear cells (PBMCs), collected at new diagnosis, from a patient treated with antithyroid drugs. This clonotype was sampled from a man aged 30 to 39 with Graves disease. CDR3 nucleotides: TGTGCCAGCAGGGACGACAGGGGGCATGGCTATGGCTACGCCTTC. Translation gives CASRDDRGHGYGYAF.